The present T cell receptor beta chain was sequenced within a study of blood T cell repertoires in COVID-19. Study background: There were acute and convalescent COVID-19 samples, and they came from the United States, Italy and Spain.

The CDR3 consists of 16 residues. With 4 bases clipped from V and 2 bases from J, the junction kept 9 bases outside the gene matches. Germline assignment: CDR1 SGDLS and CDR2 YYNGEE. A Seattle source enrolled patients during active infection and followed them longitudinally. The repertoire was sequenced with immunoSEQ multiplex PCR; TCRdb's copy has only in-frame clones and lacks some. Here the sample spans 350,000 to 500,000 clones, around nine tenths being singletons. The genes are TRBV9 and TRBJ2-3, with 8 bases aligning to TRBD2. This TCR was sampled from a man between 18 and 35 years old with COVID-19, enrolled during active disease. Input material: peripheral blood. The CDR3 reads CASSPRSGGHTDTQYF. The CDR3 nucleotides are TGTGCCAGCAGCCCCCGGAGCGGGGGCCACACAGATACGCAGTATTTT.